This TCR beta chain appears in the sequencing data of a study of shared clonotypes between healthy human individuals. Overall study context: The donor pool was made up of a couple of women and a few men aged 18 to 49.

Spread over ten immunoSEQ deep assay plates, unsorted PBMC DNA underwent sequencing. Authors' methods: As immunoSEQ supplied junction-only sequences (without quality scores), filtering differed. Generated by immunoSEQ multiplex PCR, the TCRdb table keeps only in-frame clones and is missing some. V, J and clone size reflect that table, while D and trimming were determined from the DNA. The sample has about 490,000 clones, roughly four fifths seen once. The study drew all its donors from Caucasian adults living in Nashville, Tennessee. The germline V gene encodes CDR1 SGHDT and CDR2 YYEEEE. V lost 0 bases, J lost 9 bases, and 10 bases stayed unmatched. This CDR3 comprises 16 residues.

V gene TRBV5-6 combines with J gene TRBJ2-1, with 9 bases aligning to TRBD1. The source of this sequence is a woman aged 40 to 50 in good health. Some clones in this sample may be carry-over from other donors' samples. Sequenced input: PBMCs. Here the CDR3 DNA reads TGTGCCAGCAGCTTGGGATGGGACAGGGAAGGGAGTGAGCAGTTCTTC. Protein: CASSLGWDREGSEQFF.